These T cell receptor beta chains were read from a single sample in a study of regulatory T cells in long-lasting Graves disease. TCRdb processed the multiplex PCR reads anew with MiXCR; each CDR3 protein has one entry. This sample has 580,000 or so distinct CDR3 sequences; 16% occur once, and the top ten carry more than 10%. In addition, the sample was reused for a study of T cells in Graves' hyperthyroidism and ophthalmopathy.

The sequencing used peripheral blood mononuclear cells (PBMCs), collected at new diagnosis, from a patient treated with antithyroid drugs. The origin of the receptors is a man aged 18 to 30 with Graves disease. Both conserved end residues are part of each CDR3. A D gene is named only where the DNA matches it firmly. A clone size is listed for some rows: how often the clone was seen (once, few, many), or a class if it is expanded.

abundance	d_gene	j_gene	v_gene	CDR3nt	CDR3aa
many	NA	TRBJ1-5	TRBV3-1	TGTGCCAGCAGCCAAGATCCCAGGGGAATAAACCAGCCCCAGCATTTT	CASSQDPRGINQPQHF
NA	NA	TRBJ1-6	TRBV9	TGTGCCAGCAGCGTCGGGACACAGAATAATTCACCCCTCCACTTT	CASSVGTQNNSPLHF
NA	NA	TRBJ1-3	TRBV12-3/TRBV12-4	TGTGCCAGCAGTTTATACTCTTCTGGAAACACCATATATTTT	CASSLYSSGNTIYF
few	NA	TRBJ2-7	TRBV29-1	TGCAGCGCTGGGGGGGGGCTGGACTACGAGCAGTACTTC	CSAGGGLDYEQYF
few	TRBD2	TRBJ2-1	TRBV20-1	TGCAGTGCTAAGACTAGCTTATCCTACAATGAGCAGTTCTTC	CSAKTSLSYNEQFF
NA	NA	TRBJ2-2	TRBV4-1	TGCGCCAGCAGCCAAGACAGCGGGAACACCGGGGAGCTGTTTTTT	CASSQDSGNTGELFF
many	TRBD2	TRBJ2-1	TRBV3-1	TGTGCCAGCAGCCCACCGGGCGGGAGTATGAATGAGCAGTTCTTC	CASSPPGGSMNEQFF
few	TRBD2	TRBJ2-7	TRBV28	TGTGCCAGCAGTCCACATAGCGGGAGGTACAACTACGAGCAGTACTTC	CASSPHSGRYNYEQYF
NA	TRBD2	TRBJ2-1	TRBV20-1	TGCAGTGCTTACCCTAGCGGGAGAGGGAATGAGCAGTTCTTC	CSAYPSGRGNEQFF
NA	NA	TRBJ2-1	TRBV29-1	TGCAGCGGCAATCCCCAGGGCGCCTACAATGAGCAGTTCTTC	CSGNPQGAYNEQFF
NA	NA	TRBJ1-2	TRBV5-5	TGTGCCAGCAGCTTTGTGGGCGGTGGCTACACCTTC	CASSFVGGGYTF
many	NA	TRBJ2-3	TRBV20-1	TGCAGTGCCTCGAGGAGGGGGGGCAGCACAGATACGCAGTATTTT	CSASRRGGSTDTQYF
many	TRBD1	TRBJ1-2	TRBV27	TGTGCCAGCAGTTTAAGGGGACAGGGGGTCTATGGCTACACCTTC	CASSLRGQGVYGYTF
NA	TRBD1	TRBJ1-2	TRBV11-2	TGTGCCAGCAGCGCGTCGGGACAGGGACTTGGTGGCTACACCTTC	CASSASGQGLGGYTF
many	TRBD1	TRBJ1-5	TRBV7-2	TGTGCCAGCAGCGCCCGGACAGGGAATCAGCCCCAGCATTTT	CASSARTGNQPQHF
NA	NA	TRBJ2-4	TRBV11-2	TGTGCCAGCAGCTTAGTAAGGCCGGGGGTAGCCAAAAACATTCAGTACTTC	CASSLVRPGVAKNIQYF
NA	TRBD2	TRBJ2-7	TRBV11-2	TGTGCCGGCACCACTCCCACTGGGACTAGCTTCCCCTACGAGCAGTACTTC	CAGTTPTGTSFPYEQYF
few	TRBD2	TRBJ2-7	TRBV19	TGTGCCAGTAGTGAAAGCGGGAGGTTATATAACGAGCAGTACTTC	CASSESGRLYNEQYF
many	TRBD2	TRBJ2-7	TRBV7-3	TGTGCCAGCAGCTTAATGGGTCTAGCGGGAGCTGGCGAGCAGTACTTC	CASSLMGLAGAGEQYF
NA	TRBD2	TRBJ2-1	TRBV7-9	TGTGCCAGCAGCCCCCGGACTAGCGGCCTAGGTGATGGGCAGTTCTTC	CASSPRTSGLGDGQFF
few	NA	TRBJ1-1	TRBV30	TGTGCCTGGAGTGACAGGATAGCGAAAGCTTTCTTT	CAWSDRIAKAFF
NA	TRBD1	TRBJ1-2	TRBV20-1	TGCAGTGCTAGAGGGACTCAGGGGGCGCAAGGCTACACCTTC	CSARGTQGAQGYTF
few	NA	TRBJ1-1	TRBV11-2	TGTGCCAGCAGCTTAAACACGCGGGCTGAAGCTTTCTTT	CASSLNTRAEAFF
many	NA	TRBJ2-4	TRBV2	TGTGCCAGCACCAGGGGAAGGGTAGCCAAAAACATTCAGTACTTC	CASTRGRVAKNIQYF
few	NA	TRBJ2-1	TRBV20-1	TGCAGTGCCGAAAGGCTAGCCCCGGGGTACAATGAGCAGTTCTTC	CSAERLAPGYNEQFF
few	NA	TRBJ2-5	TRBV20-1	TGCAGTGCTAGCGGCGGGATAAGACAAGAGACCCAGTACTTC	CSASGGIRQETQYF
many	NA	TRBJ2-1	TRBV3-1	TGTGCCAGCAGCCAATCTGGTGAGCAGTTCTTC	CASSQSGEQFF
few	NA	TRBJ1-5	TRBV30	TGTGCCTGGAGTGTACGGGCAGGGGGCAATCAGCCCCAGCATTTT	CAWSVRAGGNQPQHF
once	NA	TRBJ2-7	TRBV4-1	TGCGCCAGCAGCCAAGTTCCAGGGCCCGAGCAGTACTTC	CASSQVPGPEQYF
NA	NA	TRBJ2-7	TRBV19	TGTGCCAGTAGTATAAGACCCGGTGGGTCCTACGAGCAGTACTTC	CASSIRPGGSYEQYF
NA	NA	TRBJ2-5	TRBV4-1	TGCGCCAGCAGCCAAGCATCCCAGGGAGAGGAGACCCAGTACTTC	CASSQASQGEETQYF
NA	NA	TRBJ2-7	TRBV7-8	TGTGCCAGCAGCTCCGCCGGGACAGGGTTCCTGCCTAGCGGGATCCCTCCCTACGAGCGGTACTTC	CASSSAGTGFLPSGIPPYERYF
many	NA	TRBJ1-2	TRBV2	TGTGCCAGCAGCAGGGCTTCCTATGGCTACACCTTC	CASSRASYGYTF
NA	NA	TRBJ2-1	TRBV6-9	TGTGCCAGCAGTTTATATTTCGACAGTGGCTCCTACAATGAGCAGTTCTTC	CASSLYFDSGSYNEQFF
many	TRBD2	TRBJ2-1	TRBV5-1	TGCGCCAGCAGCTTGTCCCGTGTCCTAGTGCGACTAGCGGGAAACAATGAGCAGTTCTTC	CASSLSRVLVRLAGNNEQFF
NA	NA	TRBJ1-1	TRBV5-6	TGTGCCAGCAGCTGGGGACGGCGAGAAGCTTTCTTT	CASSWGRREAFF
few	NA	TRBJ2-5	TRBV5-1	TGCGCCAGCAGCTTGACGGTAGAAGAGACCCAGTACTTC	CASSLTVEETQYF
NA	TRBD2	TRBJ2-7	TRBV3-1	TGTGCCAGCGGAGGGATAATGGACGGGAGGTCGTACGAGCAGTACTTC	CASGGIMDGRSYEQYF
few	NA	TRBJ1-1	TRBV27	TGTGCCAGCAGTTCGGTTCACACTGAAGCTTTCTTT	CASSSVHTEAFF
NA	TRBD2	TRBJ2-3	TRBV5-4	TGTGCCAGCAGCACCAGGACTAGCGGGAGTGCAGATACGCAGTATTTT	CASSTRTSGSADTQYF
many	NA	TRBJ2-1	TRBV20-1	TGCAGTGCTAGGGTCGTTAATGAGCAGTTCTTC	CSARVVNEQFF
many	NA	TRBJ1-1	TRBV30	TGTGCCTGGAGTGGGCCCCGGGGGGGCAGGGAAGCTTTCTTT	CAWSGPRGGREAFF
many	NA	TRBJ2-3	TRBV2	TGTGCCAGCGATTCCCTCACAGATACGCAGTATTTT	CASDSLTDTQYF
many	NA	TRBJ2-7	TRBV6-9	TGTGCCAGCAGTTACTCCCTACGGGGAGACTACGAGCAGTACTTC	CASSYSLRGDYEQYF
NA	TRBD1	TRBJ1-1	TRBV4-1	TGCGCCAGCAGCCAAGGAGCGGGACAGCGAGCTGTGCACACTGAAGCTTTCTTT	CASSQGAGQRAVHTEAFF
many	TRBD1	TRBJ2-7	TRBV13	TGTGCCAGCAGCTCATCCGGGACAGACTACGAGCAGTACTTC	CASSSSGTDYEQYF
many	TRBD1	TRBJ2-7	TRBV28	TGTGCCAGCAGTGACCCTACAGGGGGCGACGAGCAGTACTTC	CASSDPTGGDEQYF
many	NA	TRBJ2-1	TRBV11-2	TGTGCCAGCAGCTTAGATCAAAGGGTTCATGAGCAGTTCTTC	CASSLDQRVHEQFF
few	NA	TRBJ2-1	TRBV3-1	TGTGCCAGCAGCCAAGCCGCCAGTATCGTGGACAATGAGCAGTTCTTC	CASSQAASIVDNEQFF
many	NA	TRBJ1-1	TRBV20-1	TGCAGTGCTACGAAGTCGGGGAACACTGAAGCTTTCTTT	CSATKSGNTEAFF
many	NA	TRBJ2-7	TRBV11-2	TGTGCCAGCAGCTCCTCCTCGGGGAGAGGATACGAGCAGTACTTC	CASSSSSGRGYEQYF
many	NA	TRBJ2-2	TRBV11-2	TGTGCCAGCAGCTCGATACTCGGGGCCGGGGAGCTGTTTTTT	CASSSILGAGELFF
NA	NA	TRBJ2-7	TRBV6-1	TGTGCCAGCAGTGATCGACTCAGGAGCTCCTACGAGCAGTACTTC	CASSDRLRSSYEQYF
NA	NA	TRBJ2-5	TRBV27	TGTGCCAGCCAGAAGGCTTCAGGGATAGCTCGGGAGACCCAGTACTTC	CASQKASGIARETQYF
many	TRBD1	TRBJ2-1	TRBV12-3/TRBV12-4	TGTGCCAGCAGCCAACCTCCCAGGGGGACCTACAATGAGCAGTTCTTC	CASSQPPRGTYNEQFF
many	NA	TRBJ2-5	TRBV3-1	TGTGCCAGCAGCCCCCTATCAGACCAAGAGACCCAGTACTTC	CASSPLSDQETQYF
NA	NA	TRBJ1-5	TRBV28	TGTGCCAGCAGCCCAAACGGACAACTTAGCAATCAGCCCCAGCATTTT	CASSPNGQLSNQPQHF
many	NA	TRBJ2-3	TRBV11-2	TGTGCCAGCAGCCAGGGGCCAGATACGCAGTATTTT	CASSQGPDTQYF
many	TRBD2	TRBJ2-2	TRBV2	TGTGCCAGCACGGGACTAGTGCAATCCGGGGAGCTGTTTTTT	CASTGLVQSGELFF